Below are 6 T cell receptor beta chains sequenced from a single sample in a study of metastatic and nonmetastatic thyroid tumors. Thyroid surgery took place with no prior treatment in any patient. TCRdb re-processed the PCR reads through MiXCR. This sample has about 25,000 clones; about 13% occur once, and the top ten carry 17%. The sequenced sample was blood. The receptors originated from a female donor with papillary thyroid cancer or a benign thyroid nodule (not recorded which). Some clones in this sample may be carry-over from other donors' samples.

Ten or more counts support this clone. One end of the junction is discordant with germline, which a read error may explain. The CDR3 protein is CASSLPEVF. Written as DNA, the CDR3 is TGTGCCAGCAGTTTACCCGAAGTCTTC. This chain uses TRBV27 with TRBJ2-1; D ambiguous. In germline, CDR1 is MNHEY, CDR2 SMNVEV (reference sequence). The CDR3 is 9 amino acids.

This clone counts as medium-sized. This chain connects TRBV4-1 to TRBJ2-1; TRBD1 might be the D (6 bases). Germline V gives CDR1 MGHRA, CDR2 YSYEKL. The CDR3 extends over 15 amino acids. With 1 base removed from V and 7 bases from J, the gap between germline ends came to 14 bases. CDR3 sequence: CASSQVQGSSNEQFF. The DNA for the CDR3 is TGCGCCAGCAGCCAAGTCCAGGGGAGTTCGAATGAGCAGTTCTTC.

Ten or more counts support this clone. The chain is built from TRBV28 and TRBJ1-5; maybe TRBD1 (5 bases). Trimming pared 5 bases from V and 4 bases from J, leaving 15 bases between. The CDR3 totals 15 residues. CDR1 is MDHEN, CDR2 SYDVKM, per germline. This CDR3 reads CASSPRDDINQPQHF. CDR3 nucleotides: TGTGCCAGCAGTCCCAGGGATGATATTAATCAGCCCCAGCATTTT.

The V and J genes are TRBV2 and TRBJ2-1; 11 nucleotides agree with TRBD2. The CDR3 contains 15 residues. Germline-derived CDR1 and CDR2 are SNHLY and FYNNEI. V was pared by 3 bases and J by 5 bases, with 3 bases of the junction left unmatched. In DNA, the CDR3 is TGTGCCAGCAGTGAGGCACTAGCGGGAGACAATGAGCAGTTCTTC. Residues: CASSEALAGDNEQFF. Full variable domain (missing parts from reference TRBV2 and TRBJ2-1): EPEVTQTPSHQVTQMGQEVILRCVPISNHLYFYWYRQILGQKVEFLVSFYNNEISEKSEIFDDQFSVERPDGSNFTLKIRSTKLEDSAMYFCASSEALAGDNEQFFGPGTRLTVL.

The chain couples TRBV5-1 to TRBJ2-2, with 7 bases fitting TRBD2. Germline CDR1 reads SGHRS; CDR2 reads YFSETQ. V was pared by 4 bases and J by 4 bases, with 7 bases of the junction left unmatched. The CDR3 runs to 15 residues. DNA for the CDR3: TGCGCCAGCAGCCGGGGGACTATCGGCACCGGGGAGCTGTTTTTT. It translates to CASSRGTIGTGELFF.

This clone was counted many times. The CDR3 here is CASMEGDYSNQPQHF. In nucleotides, the CDR3 is TGTGCCAGTATGGAGGGAGATTATAGCAATCAGCCCCAGCATTTT. The rearrangement joins TRBV19 to TRBJ1-5; no definite D call. Trimming cost V 7 bases and J 0 bases, with 13 bases left between them. This CDR3 comprises 15 residues. Germline CDR1 and CDR2: LNHDA and SQIVND (reference sequence). The full variable domain, rest sourced from reference TRBV19 and TRBJ1-5, is DGGITQSPKYLFRKEGQNVTLSCEQNLNHDAMYWYRQDPGQGLRLIYYSQIVNDFQKGDIAEGYSVSREKKESFPLTVTSAQKNPTAFYLCASMEGDYSNQPQHFGDGTRLSIL.